This is a list of T cell receptor beta chains from one sample in a study of blood T cell repertoires in COVID-19. Generated by immunoSEQ multiplex PCR, the TCRdb table keeps only in-frame clones and is missing some. The data hold 250,000 to 400,000 clones, with around 90% observed a single time. The specimen was PBMCs or T cells enriched from blood (not recorded which). The receptors were sampled from a man aged 55 to 70 who had recovered from COVID-19. Each CDR3 is given with its conserved first and last residue. A D gene is named only where the DNA matches it firmly. A row's size may be missing; if present it is once, few, many or a size class.

TRBV9	NA	TRBJ2-1	TRBD2	CASSDLSGSSDEQFF	TGTGCCAGCAGCGACCTTAGCGGGAGCTCGGATGAGCAGTTCTTC
TRBV7-9	NA	TRBJ2-1	TRBD2	CASSLGTSGRSKFF	TGTGCCAGCAGCTTGGGGACTAGCGGGAGGTCCAAGTTCTTC
TRBV7-2	NA	TRBJ1-1	TRBD1	CASSLTGGVNTEAFF	TGTGCCAGCAGCTTGACAGGGGGCGTCAACACTGAAGCTTTCTTT
TRBV2	once	TRBJ2-7	TRBD1	CASREPGTASYEQYF	TGTGCCAGCAGGGAGCCCGGGACAGCCTCCTACGAGCAGTACTTC
TRBV7-2	NA	TRBJ2-2	NA	CASSSHVGAPSTGELFF	TGTGCCAGCAGCTCTCACGTGGGGGCCCCTTCCACCGGGGAGCTGTTTTTT
TRBV24-1	NA	TRBJ2-3	NA	CATSPGGTDTQYF	TGTGCCACCAGTCCCGGAGGCACAGATACGCAGTATTTT
TRBV19	NA	TRBJ2-1	TRBD1	CASSVPGQGAWNEQFF	TGTGCCAGTAGTGTACCGGGACAGGGGGCTTGGAATGAGCAGTTCTTC
TRBV6-5	few	TRBJ2-7	NA	CASFFSDRTYEQYF	TGTGCCAGCTTCTTTTCGGACAGAACCTACGAGCAGTACTTC
TRBV5-1	NA	TRBJ1-2	NA	CASSLSSTVSNYGYTF	TGCGCCAGCAGCTTGTCATCGACAGTATCCAACTATGGCTACACCTTC
TRBV10-3	NA	TRBJ2-3	TRBD2	CAISEGLAGTDTQYF	TGTGCCATCAGTGAAGGGCTAGCGGGCACAGATACGCAGTATTTT
TRBV20-1	NA	TRBJ2-1	NA	CSEKRYNEQFF	TGCAGTGAAAAGCGGTACAATGAGCAGTTCTTC
TRBV7-9	NA	TRBJ2-7	NA	CASSWDSTGEQYF	TGTGCCAGCAGCTGGGACTCCACGGGGGAGCAGTACTTC
TRBV29-1	NA	TRBJ1-2	TRBD1	CSVGLRTGRALGGYTF	TGCAGCGTTGGCTTGCGGACAGGGAGGGCTCTAGGTGGCTACACCTTC
TRBV19	NA	TRBJ1-5	NA	CASSIRTLQPQHF	TGTGCCAGTAGTATTCGGACTCTTCAGCCCCAGCATTTT
TRBV5-1	NA	TRBJ1-3	NA	CASSLSQGGGNTIYF	TGCGCCAGCAGCTTGTCACAAGGAGGTGGAAACACCATATATTTT
TRBV2	NA	TRBJ1-2	NA	CASRSGANYGYTF	TGTGCCAGCAGGTCAGGGGCAAACTATGGCTACACCTTC
TRBV7-2	NA	TRBJ1-4	NA	CASSPMGGAAGEEKLFF	TGTGCCAGCAGCCCCATGGGCGGGGCGGCGGGAGAAGAAAAACTGTTTTTT